These T cell receptor beta chains were read from a single sample in a study of blood T cell repertoires in COVID-19. Produced via immunoSEQ multiplex PCR; TCRdb's table is partial and in-frame only. The sample consists of fewer than 400,000 clones, around nine tenths of them appearing once. The specimen sequenced was peripheral blood. The receptors derive from a woman aged 25-40 years with COVID-19, enrolled during active disease. Both conserved end residues are part of each CDR3. Each record gives: J gene, D gene, clone size, V gene, CDR3 length, CDR3 DNA, CDR3 protein. The D gene is left open where the match is weak. Clone size is given for some rows only: seen once, a few or many times, or a class if the clone is expanded.

>TRBJ2-1|.|.|TRBV6-5|14
TGTGCCAGCAGTCCCCGCGGCTCCTACAATGAGCAGTTCTTC
CASSPRGSYNEQFF
>TRBJ1-4|TRBD1|.|TRBV4-2|16
TGTGCCAGCAGCCAAGCCCACCAGGGGGCGAATGAAAAACTGTTTTTT
CASSQAHQGANEKLFF
>TRBJ1-4|TRBD1|.|TRBV6-5|14
TGTGCCAGCAGTTGGACAGGGCCCAATGAAAAACTGTTTTTT
CASSWTGPNEKLFF
>TRBJ2-4|TRBD2|.|TRBV9|15
TGTGCCAGCAGCCCGGGAGCGGGGCCCAAAAACATTCAGTACTTC
CASSPGAGPKNIQYF
>TRBJ1-1|.|.|TRBV6-5|12
TGTGCCAGCAGTCCGACTGGGACTGAAGCTTTCTTT
CASSPTGTEAFF
>TRBJ1-1|.|few|TRBV28|15
TGTGCCAGCACGGATCCTCGTGGAGTAAACACTGAAGCTTTCTTT
CASTDPRGVNTEAFF
>TRBJ2-4|TRBD2|.|TRBV28|13
TGTGCCAGCAGTCCTAGCGGGGCAAACATTCAGTACTTC
CASSPSGANIQYF
>TRBJ2-7|.|.|TRBV11-3|13
TGTGCCAGCAGACGACAGGGAGGTTACGAGCAGTACTTC
CASRRQGGYEQYF
>TRBJ2-7|.|.|TRBV12-5|13
TGTGCTAGTGGGCCGCGACAGTTTTACGAGCAGTACTTC
CASGPRQFYEQYF
>TRBJ1-4|.|.|TRBV23-1|16
TGCGCCAGCAGTCAAAAATCGCGGGTAACTAATGAAAAACTGTTTTTT
CASSQKSRVTNEKLFF
>TRBJ2-2|.|.|TRBV7-2|13
TGTGCCAGCCGAGGAGGACGGACCGGGGAGCTGTTTTTT
CASRGGRTGELFF
>TRBJ1-5|.|.|TRBV6-6|14
TGTGCCAGCAGCGGGGGAGGGCTCAATCAGCCCCAGCATTTT
CASSGGGLNQPQHF
>TRBJ1-2|.|.|TRBV9|14
TGTGCCAGCAGCTTGACAGGTACTAACTATGGCTACACCTTC
CASSLTGTNYGYTF
>TRBJ2-3|.|once|TRBV27|16
TGTGCCAGCAGCATGACCCCGAGGCCGCGGACAGATACGCAGTATTTT
CASSMTPRPRTDTQYF
>TRBJ1-5|TRBD1|once|TRBV2|12
TGTGCCAGCAGTTCAGGGGGACAGCCCCAGCATTTT
CASSSGGQPQHF
>TRBJ1-1|.|.|TRBV4-1|13
TGCGCCAGCAGCCAAGCAGGGAACACTGAAGCTTTCTTT
CASSQAGNTEAFF
>TRBJ1-2|.|.|TRBV9|14
TGTGCCAGCAGCGTAGCGAGGGTATCCTATGGCTACACCTTC
CASSVARVSYGYTF
>TRBJ1-6|.|.|TRBV6-5|13
TGTGCCAGCAGTTACTCTAGGGGAATCACCCTCCACTTT
CASSYSRGITLHF
>TRBJ1-4|.|.|TRBV10-1|15
TGCGCCAGCAGTGAAGGGGCCGCAACTAATGAAAAACTGTTTTTT
CASSEGAATNEKLFF
>TRBJ1-4|TRBD1|.|TRBV3-1/TRBV3-2|14
TGTGCCAGCAGCCAACGGACAGGGGACGAAAAACTGTTTTTT
CASSQRTGDEKLFF
>TRBJ1-5|TRBD1|.|TRBV19|14
TGTGCCAGCGACCAGGGGGAGCGCAATCAGCCCCAGCATTTT
CASDQGERNQPQHF
>TRBJ1-2|.|few|TRBV7-2|13
TGTGCCAGCAGCCATAGTCCCTCTGATGGCTACACCTTC
CASSHSPSDGYTF
>TRBJ2-3|.|.|TRBV11-2|13
TGTGCCAGCAGCTTAGGACGGGAAGATACGCAGTATTTT
CASSLGREDTQYF
>TRBJ1-3|TRBD1|.|TRBV19|15
TGTGCCAGTAGTCCACAGGGGGCTCTTGGAAACACCATATATTTT
CASSPQGALGNTIYF
>TRBJ2-3|TRBD2|.|TRBV9|13
TGTGCCAGCAGCGTCACGGGAGGGGATACGCAGTATTTT
CASSVTGGDTQYF
>TRBJ1-1|.|.|TRBV4-3|15
TGCGCCAGCAGCCAAGGACGACCTCGAGGGACTGAAGCTTTCTTT
CASSQGRPRGTEAFF